The clone carrying this TCR beta chain showed up just a few times. The record originates from a study of identical twins. Germline assignment: CDR1 LGHDT and CDR2 YNNKEL (reference sequence). Unmatched junction bases numbered 8, after V lost 4 bases and J lost 10 bases. The CDR3 has 15 residues. In TCRdb, the 5' RACE reads were re-called with MiXCR into one record per CDR3 protein. Of 350,000 or so distinct CDR3 sequences listed, approximately 13% were seen once; the top ten hold approximately 7.5%. The same specimen was also included in a second study, on yellow fever vaccine responses in identical twins.

The sample consisted of CD8+ T cells sorted from blood. The chain uses TRBV3-1 and TRBJ2-1; 12 nucleotides align to TRBD2. This clonotype was obtained from a woman between 18 and 29 years old in good health. CDR3 DNA sequence: TGTGCCAGCAGCCCCTCTAGCGGGGGGGCAGGGGAGCAGTTCTTC. It specifies CASSPSSGGAGEQFF.